This T cell receptor (beta chain) was sequenced in a study of graft-versus-host responses after intestinal transplantation. Study context: Multivisceral, liver-intestinal, or isolated intestinal grafts went to recipients. Every recipient had anti-thymocyte globulin induction and around 3 years of tacrolimus plus steroids.

Data came from immunoSEQ multiplex PCR; TCRdb stores just in-frame clones and leaves some out. Here the sample spans around 36,000 clones, more than 90% being singletons. In regard to this clone: The antigen remains unidentified.

Study-level findings and limits: Association was observed between peak circulating GvH clone levels and early post-transplant HvG declines.

V was cut by 0 bases and J by 6 bases, with 12 bases left in between. This CDR3 is 16 amino acids long. Germline V gene data show CDR1 as LGHNA and CDR2 as YSLEER. Sample: unstimulated CD8+ T cells sorted from spleen or lymph node cells, taken before transplant. The V gene is TRBV4-3, the J gene TRBJ1-6, with D uncertain. This clonotype originated in a human donor who was the organ donor for an intestinal transplant. CDR3 region: CASSQERVGINSPLHF. CDR3 bases: TGCGCCAGCAGCCAAGAGAGGGTGGGGATTAATTCACCCCTCCACTTT.